This entry describes one T cell receptor (beta chain). Its antigen remains unknown. The data originate from a study of monozygotic twins with inflammatory bowel disease. Study findings and constraints: Clonotypes shared with others were fewer in IBD patients than in healthy twins, especially with disease activity.

The CDR3 loop spans 13 amino acids. Per germline, CDR1 DFQATT and CDR2 SNEGSKA (reference sequence). Following a re-call of the 5' RACE reads, TCRdb has one entry per CDR3 protein and lacks DNA. This sample's table has approximately 400,000 distinct CDR3 sequences. The sample taken for sequencing was blood. The origin of this receptor is a human donor with ulcerative colitis or Crohn's disease, or a healthy co-twin of an affected twin (not recorded which). The chain combines TRBV20-1 with TRBJ1-5. This chain's CDR3 is CSAKGYSNQPQHF.